This T cell receptor (beta chain) was documented in a study of T cell repertoires in cytomegalovirus infection. Study overall: Indications of both CMV infection and matching HLA type were provided by public TCR beta signatures. Study findings and constraints: Public TCR beta family frequency separated CMV-and-HLA carriers, including in an independent cohort. Dominating the ex vivo response were HLA-C-restricted CMV-specific TCR beta clonotypes.

Details on this clonotype: What it binds is unknown.

TCRdb used MiXCR to reprocess the reads, holding one entry per CDR3 protein. This table holds approximately 97,000 distinct CDR3 sequences, approximately 15% found once. Unmatched junction bases numbered 10, after V lost 5 bases and J lost 7 bases. This CDR3 is 14 amino acids long. Germline loops: CDR1 SEHNR, CDR2 FQNEAQ (reference sequence). The V gene is TRBV7-9, the J gene TRBJ1-2; 7 bases agree with TRBD1. This sequence was found in a human donor in good health (CMV status not recorded). Some clones in this sample may be carry-over from other donors' samples. The sequenced material came from PBMCs. The DNA of the CDR3 is TGTGCCAGCAGCGCGCCCAACAGGGGCGCTGGCTACACCTTC. This codes for CASSAPNRGAGYTF.